Following are 3 T cell receptor beta chains from one sample sequenced in a study of T cell repertoires in cytomegalovirus infection. Their antigens remain unidentified. TCRdb ran MiXCR on the reads and lists one entry per CDR3 protein. The sample consists of fewer than 950,000 distinct CDR3 sequences, approximately 30% of them appearing once. Sample: cultured CD8+ T cells from PBMCs, taken from culture after CMV antigen stimulation. The receptors originated from a human donor in good health (CMV status not recorded). Some clones in this sample may be carry-over from other donors' samples.

This clonotype turned up a few times. The chain is built from TRBV6-6 and TRBJ2-7, with D perhaps matching TRBD1 or TRBD2 (5 bases each). Trimming pared 6 bases from V and 0 bases from J, leaving 12 bases between. CDR3 length: 14 residues. Germline V gene lookup returns CDR1 MNHNY and CDR2 SVGAGI (reference sequence). The CDR3 reads CASSPPGLSYEQYF. DNA of the CDR3: TGTGCCAGCAGCCCGCCGGGGCTCTCCTACGAGCAGTACTTC.

This clonotype was seen a handful of times. This rearrangement joins TRBV6-1 to TRBJ1-1; D possibly corresponds to TRBD1 (5 bases). The length of the CDR3 is 15 residues. V was pared by 3 bases and J by 3 bases, with 14 bases between. CDR1 and CDR2 (germline): MNHNS, SASEGT. CDR3 nucleotide sequence: TGTGCCAGCAGTGACAGGACGGGGGGGTACACTGAAGCTTTCTTT. Translation: CASSDRTGGYTEAFF.

This clonotype was seen only a few times. The gene calls are TRBV25-1 and TRBJ2-7; 7 bases align to TRBD1. The V segment lost 3 bases and the J segment 5 bases; nucleotides outside the gene matches: 4. CDR1 and CDR2 (germline): MGHDK, SYGVNS. The CDR3 consists of 13 residues. The CDR3 DNA is TGTGCCAGCAGTGAGTCGACAGGGAACGAGCAGTACTTC. It specifies CASSESTGNEQYF.